The next 27 T cell receptor beta chains were all read from a single sample in a study of T cell repertoires in ileal Crohn's disease. Clones were read by immunoSEQ multiplex PCR, and TCRdb kept only the in-frame ones, dropping some. Among approximately 17,000 clones listed, about 91% were seen once. The specimen was ileal tissue. The receptors originated from an adult with Crohn's disease.

This clone was seen once. The chain couples TRBV5-6 to TRBJ1-6; 9 bases line up with TRBD1. The J segment lost 2 bases and the V segment lost 4 bases, leaving 4 bases of the junction unmatched. Germline CDR1 is SGHDT and CDR2 is YYEEEE. The CDR3 contains 16 residues. CDR3 amino acids: CASSLGQGTYNSPLHF. CDR3 nucleotides: TGTGCCAGCAGCCTGGGACAGGGTACCTATAATTCACCCCTCCACTTT. Full variable domain (outside the CDR3, taken from reference TRBV5-6 and TRBJ1-6): DAGVTQSPTHLIKTRGQQVTLRCSPKSGHDTVSWYQQALGQGPQFIFQYYEEEERQRGNFPDRFSGHQFPNYSSELNVNALLLGDSALYLCASSLGQGTYNSPLHFGNGTRLTVT.

The chain combines TRBV5-1 with TRBJ2-3, with 9 bases aligning to TRBD1. Unmatched junction bases numbered 9, after V lost 3 bases and J lost 1 base. The CDR3 is 17 residues long. Germline lookup yields CDR1 SGHRS and CDR2 YFSETQ. CDR3 loop: CASSWSDRGGGTDTQYF. CDR3 nucleotides: TGCGCCAGCAGCTGGTCGGACAGGGGAGGTGGCACAGATACGCAGTATTTT. The full variable domain, its missing parts supplied by reference TRBV5-1 and TRBJ2-3, is KAGVTQTPRYLIKTRGQQVTLSCSPISGHRSVSWYQQTPGQGLQFLFEYFSETQRNKGNFPGRFSGRQFSNSRSEMNVSTLELGDSALYLCASSWSDRGGGTDTQYFGPGTRLTVL.

CDR3 protein: CASRGLAGGEQFF. The CDR3 DNA follows: TGTGCCAGCAGGGGACTAGCGGGAGGTGAGCAGTTCTTC. V usage is TRBV27 and J usage is TRBJ2-1; 15 bases fit TRBD2. The germline CDR1 and CDR2 sequences are MNHEY and SMNVEV (reference sequence). V was pared by 6 bases and J by 9 bases, with 0 bases of the junction left unmatched. The length of the CDR3 is 13 residues.

The chain is built from TRBV5-4 and TRBJ2-6; TRBD1 matches at 9 bases. The V gene end was trimmed by 3 bases and the J gene end by 5 bases; junction bases not matched to a gene: 6. CDR3 length: 16 amino acids. The germline CDR1 and CDR2 sequences are SGHNT and YYREEE (reference sequence). Here the CDR3 DNA reads TGTGCCAGCAGCTCGGACAGGGGCTTGAGGGCCAACGTCCTGACTTTC. This encodes CASSSDRGLRANVLTF.

The chain uses TRBV4-1 and TRBJ1-1; D possibly corresponds to TRBD1 (6 bases). V was pared by 3 bases and J by 6 bases, with 14 bases between. The CDR3 spans 14 residues. Per germline, CDR1 MGHRA and CDR2 YSYEKL. CDR3 DNA: TGCGCCAGCAGCCAGGGGGCACAGGTGCCTGAAGCTTTCTTT. Translating it yields CASSQGAQVPEAFF.

The chain employs TRBV29-1 and TRBJ2-1; D is possibly TRBD1 (5 bases). Looked up from germline, CDR1 is SQVTM and CDR2 is ANQGSEA. Trimming pared 4 bases from V and 7 bases from J, leaving 14 bases between. CDR3 length: 13 amino acids. The CDR3 DNA sequence: TGCAGCGTTGGACAGACCTCTAGGAATGAGCAGTTCTTC. This codes for CSVGQTSRNEQFF.

V is TRBV19 and J is TRBJ2-7; D possibly corresponds to TRBD2 (6 bases). Germline values: CDR1 LNHDA, CDR2 SQIVND (reference sequence). Trimming took off 6 bases at V and 6 bases at J, with 12 bases between the two ends. The CDR3 extends over 12 amino acids. Here the CDR3 DNA reads TGTGCCAGTAGATCCTTCGGGGGCGAGCAGTACTTC. It specifies CASRSFGGEQYF.

This CDR3 is CASSSVKGSLSEKLFF. CDR3 nucleotides: TGTGCCAGCAGTTCTGTTAAAGGGAGCCTGAGCGAAAAACTGTTTTTT. This chain uses TRBV28 with TRBJ1-4; D not resolved. Deletions cut 4 bases from V and 8 bases from J, with 20 bases between. The CDR3 is 16 residues long. Germline V gives CDR1 MDHEN, CDR2 SYDVKM.

V gene TRBV9 combines with J gene TRBJ2-7, with TRBD2 matching over 11 bases. Trimming took 4 bases from V and 6 from J; bases not matched to a gene: 12. Germline V CDR1 and CDR2: SGDLS, YYNGEE. This CDR3 is 16 amino acids long. The CDR3 region is CASSPNPLLAGGEQYF. As DNA, the CDR3 is TGTGCCAGCAGCCCGAACCCGTTGCTAGCGGGAGGCGAGCAGTACTTC.

The chain combines TRBV2 with TRBJ2-1, with D tentatively TRBD2 (6 bases). Germline CDR1 SNHLY, CDR2 FYNNEI. The CDR3 length is 13 residues. The ends were cut back, 3 bases at V and 10 bases at J, with 13 bases in the middle. The CDR3 sequence: CASSDSRGVEQFF. Written as DNA, the CDR3 is TGTGCCAGCAGTGACTCGCGCGGGGTCGAGCAGTTCTTC.

This chain links TRBV6-1 with TRBJ1-5; D might be TRBD1 (5 bases). The CDR3 loop spans 14 amino acids. The V gene's germline CDR1 is MNHNS and CDR2 SASEGT. V dropped 4 bases and J dropped 0 bases, with 7 bases sitting between them. In DNA form, the CDR3 reads TGTGCCAGCAGTGTCCAGGGTAGCAATCAGCCCCAGCATTTT. It codes for CASSVQGSNQPQHF.

The chain links TRBV5-1 to TRBJ2-5, with a possible D match to TRBD1 (5 bases). The CDR3 length is 14 residues. Germline loops: CDR1 SGHRS, CDR2 YFSETQ. The V and J ends lost 0 bases and 5 bases respectively, with 11 bases between them. The CDR3 DNA reads as TGCGCCAGCAGCTTGGATTGGCAGGGTGAGACCCAGTACTTC. It specifies CASSLDWQGETQYF. Based on the CDR3 plus reference TRBV5-1 and TRBJ2-5, the full variable domain is KAGVTQTPRYLIKTRGQQVTLSCSPISGHRSVSWYQQTPGQGLQFLFEYFSETQRNKGNFPGRFSGRQFSNSRSEMNVSTLELGDSALYLCASSLDWQGETQYFGPGTRLLVL.

The chain couples TRBV28 to TRBJ2-5; D is unresolved. The J call is doubtful: the DNA matches TRBJ2-7 better. CDR3 length: 13 residues. Looked up from germline, CDR1 is MDHEN and CDR2 is SYDVKM. In nucleotides, the CDR3 is TGTGCCAGCAGTTTTGGCTCTAGACGCGAGCAGTACTTC. Its translation: CASSFGSRREQYF.

The chain is built from TRBV6-5 and TRBJ1-1; D is perhaps TRBD1 (6 bases). Trimming left V 4 bases short and J 3 bases short, with 12 bases between. The CDR3 has 14 amino acids. Germline assignment: CDR1 MNHEY and CDR2 SVGAGI. The CDR3, as DNA: TGTGCCAGCAGTTTAACAGGGTTGTACACTGAAGCTTTCTTT. Its protein is CASSLTGLYTEAFF.

The rearrangement links TRBV5-6 to TRBJ2-4; weak D call: TRBD1 (5 bases). CDR1 and CDR2 (germline): SGHDT, YYEEEE. V dropped 4 bases and J dropped 9 bases, with 17 bases sitting between them. The CDR3 covers 14 residues. CDR3 residues: CASSETHRSGIQYF. CDR3 in DNA: TGTGCCAGCAGCGAAACTCACAGGTCCGGCATTCAGTACTTC.

The J gene is TRBJ1-2, the V gene TRBV6-5; the D gene is possibly TRBD1 (6 bases). The CDR3 extends over 13 amino acids. The germline V gene encodes CDR1 MNHEY and CDR2 SVGAGI. V was shortened by 4 bases and J by 8 bases, with 14 bases between the two germline ends. CDR3 sequence reads: CASSSNNRDGYTF. Here the CDR3 DNA reads TGTGCCAGCAGTTCAAATAACAGGGACGGCTACACCTTC.

This chain links TRBV5-1 with TRBJ1-6, with 7 bases matching TRBD1. This CDR3 is 14 amino acids long. With V trimmed by 3 bases and J by 5 bases, 2 bases remained unmatched. Germline V gene sequence: CDR1 SGHRS, CDR2 YFSETQ. CDR3 protein: CASSSGQHNSPLHF. As DNA, the CDR3 is TGCGCCAGCAGCTCGGGACAGCATAATTCACCCCTCCACTTT.

V gene TRBV9 combines with J gene TRBJ2-7; 8 bases are shared with TRBD2. Trimming removed 4 bases from V and 4 bases from J; junction bases left unmatched: 16. Germline assignment: CDR1 SGDLS and CDR2 YYNGEE. This CDR3 has 17 amino acids. The DNA for the CDR3 is TGTGCCAGCAGCCCACGCCTAGCGGGCATCGTGGGATACGAGCAGTACTTC. Protein product: CASSPRLAGIVGYEQYF.

This clone has just one count. This rearrangement joins TRBV7-9 to TRBJ1-2; maybe TRBD1 (5 bases). The CDR3 contains 14 residues. Germline V gene lookup returns CDR1 SEHNR and CDR2 FQNEAQ (reference sequence). Trimming took 5 bases from V and 8 from J, leaving 18 bases between them. The CDR3 here is CASSLLGQSDGYTF. CDR3 coding DNA: TGTGCCAGCAGCCTGCTGGGGCAGTCTGACGGCTACACCTTC.

The chain employs TRBV11-2 and TRBJ1-2; TRBD1 agrees at 7 bases. J lost 4 bases, V lost 6 bases, and 8 bases had no gene match. The germline CDR1 and CDR2 sequences are SGHAT and FQNNGV. The CDR3 contains 14 residues. CDR3 bases: TGTGCCAGCAGTCAAGACCGGGACAGCTATGGCTACACCTTC. Translating it yields CASSQDRDSYGYTF.

The chain carries TRBV6-4 and TRBJ1-1; 7 bases align to TRBD1. Unmatched junction bases numbered 7, after V lost 6 bases and J lost 0 bases. The CDR3 contains 15 residues. The germline gives CDR1 MRHNA, CDR2 SNTAGT. In DNA form, the CDR3 reads TGTGCCAGCAGAAGCACCGGGACAGTGAACACTGAAGCTTTCTTT. It specifies CASRSTGTVNTEAFF.

In its sample, this clone was seen once. The chain couples TRBV6-6 to TRBJ2-7; the match to TRBD2 covers 7 bases. Trimming removed 4 bases from V and 2 bases from J; junction bases left unmatched: 5. Germline CDR1 and CDR2: MNHNY and SVGAGI (reference sequence). CDR3 size: 14 residues. This CDR3 reads CASSSPGTTYEQYF. CDR3 sequence (DNA): TGTGCCAGCAGTTCCCCCGGGACTACCTACGAGCAGTACTTC.

The chain employs TRBV5-5 and TRBJ2-2; possible D gene TRBD2, 6 bases. The CDR3 runs 16 residues. Trimming took 2 bases from V and 6 from J, leaving 17 bases between them. CDR1 SGHKS and CDR2 YYEKEE come from the germline V gene (reference sequence). This chain's CDR3 is CASSLDPGAGPGELFF. In nucleotides, the CDR3 is TGTGCCAGCAGCTTAGACCCGGGAGCCGGGCCCGGGGAGCTGTTTTTT.

The chain recombines TRBV27 with TRBJ2-1; 7 nucleotides align to TRBD2. The J segment lost 2 bases and the V segment lost 8 bases, leaving 3 bases of the junction unmatched. The CDR3 sequence is 13 residues long. From germline, CDR1 is MNHEY and CDR2 SMNVEV (reference sequence). CDR3 sequence: CASGGSPYNEQFF. CDR3 in DNA: TGTGCCAGCGGCGGGAGCCCCTACAATGAGCAGTTCTTC.

This chain links TRBV7-9 with TRBJ2-7, with 10 bases fitting TRBD2. Trimming cost V 5 bases and J 6 bases; bases outside gene matches: 10. The germline gives CDR1 SEHNR, CDR2 FQNEAQ (reference sequence). This CDR3 spans 15 amino acids. CDR3 amino acids: CASSLAASGSGEQYF. The CDR3 nucleotides read TGTGCCAGCAGCCTGGCGGCTAGCGGGAGTGGCGAGCAGTACTTC.

The V call is TRBV5-1, the J call TRBJ2-7, with TRBD2 identical over 12 bases. The ends lost 0 bases at V and 7 bases at J; junction bases unmatched: 5. Germline CDR1 is SGHRS and CDR2 is YFSETQ. This CDR3 region has 15 residues. CDR3 DNA sequence: TGCGCCAGCAGCTTGGAACTAGCGGGAGGAACTGAGCAGTACTTC. Translating it yields CASSLELAGGTEQYF.

J is TRBJ2-6 and V is TRBV7-8, with 7 nucleotides matching TRBD1. Looked up from germline, CDR1 is SGHVS and CDR2 is FQNEAQ. The CDR3 consists of 19 residues. V lost 2 bases and J lost 0; bases outside the gene matches: 10. The CDR3 is CASSLLGTVFPSGANVLTF. The CDR3 DNA reads as TGTGCCAGCAGCTTACTCGGGACAGTCTTTCCCTCTGGGGCCAACGTCCTGACTTTC. Combining the CDR3 with reference TRBV7-8 and TRBJ2-6 gives the whole variable domain GAGVSQSPRYKVAKRGQDVALRCDPISGHVSLFWYQQALGQGPEFLTYFQNEAQLDKSGLPSDRFFAERPEGSVSTLKIQRTQQEDSAVYLCASSLLGTVFPSGANVLTFGAGSRLTVL.